One sample yielded the 28 T cell receptor beta chains listed below, sequenced in a study of CD8 T cells in Susac syndrome. Random hexamers were used to reverse transcribe an amount of about 0.45 to 1 ug RNA. TCRdb ran MiXCR on the immunoSEQ multiplex PCR reads and lists one entry per CDR3 protein. The sample records about 240,000 distinct CDR3 sequences, 96% being singletons. Source material: CD4+ T cells from PBMCs. The receptors shown here come from a human donor with Susac syndrome.

The J gene is TRBJ1-2, the V gene TRBV5-5; possible D gene TRBD1, 5 bases. Germline V gene sequence: CDR1 SGHKS, CDR2 YYEKEE (reference sequence). The CDR3 extends over 16 amino acids. V shed 4 bases and J shed 3 bases, with 19 bases lying between them. The CDR3 nucleotides are TGTGCCAGCAGCCGGGGAGGGCAGGGAAGAGACTATGGCTACACCTTC. Translated, it gives CASSRGGQGRDYGYTF.

The chain links TRBV20-1 to TRBJ2-1; 9 bases align to TRBD1. The germline CDR1 and CDR2 sequences are DFQATT and SNEGSKA (reference sequence). The CDR3 is made up of 13 amino acids. Losses at the gene ends were 1 base for V and 8 bases for J; bases not matched to a gene: 3. The CDR3 bases are TGCAGTGCTAGAGTTGGGACAGGGTATGAGCAGTTCTTC. Translation gives CSARVGTGYEQFF.

The chain recombines TRBV12-3 or TRBV12-4 with TRBJ1-1; no clear D. V lost 3 bases and J lost 0, with 5 bases in between. This CDR3 region has 13 residues. As DNA, the CDR3 is TGTGCCAGCAGTTTTGTATTGAACACTGAAGCTTTCTTT. It encodes CASSFVLNTEAFF.

The V gene is TRBV11-2, the J gene TRBJ1-5; the D is unclear. Deletions cut 0 bases from V and 9 bases from J, with 6 bases between. CDR1 and CDR2 from the germline V gene are SGHAT and FQNNGV. This CDR3 is 12 amino acids long. As DNA, the CDR3 is TGTGCCAGCAGCTTAGATCGGGGGCCCCAGCATTTT. Residues: CASSLDRGPQHF.

The CDR3 here is CSARTAEKLFF. CDR3 sequence (DNA): TGCAGCGCCCGGACAGCGGAAAAACTGTTTTTT. The chain carries TRBV29-1 and TRBJ1-4, with D tentatively TRBD1 (6 bases). The CDR3 runs to 11 residues. In germline, CDR1 is SQVTM, CDR2 ANQGSEA. V lost 7 bases to trimming and J lost 8 bases, with 11 bases between them.

The chain has TRBV20-1 and TRBJ1-2, with a possible D match to TRBD1 (5 bases). V lost 6 bases and J lost 6, with 14 bases in between. Looked up from germline, CDR1 is DFQATT and CDR2 is SNEGSKA (reference sequence). The CDR3 extends over 12 amino acids. CDR3 region: CSASSGRDGYTF. CDR3 nucleotides: TGCAGTGCGTCCTCAGGGAGGGATGGCTACACCTTC.

The chain combines TRBV24-1 with TRBJ1-3; no clear D gene. Germline V gives CDR1 KGHDR, CDR2 SFDVKD. Trimming removed 9 bases at V and 0 bases at J, with 8 bases between. The CDR3 has 13 residues. CDR3 protein: CATRPNSGNTIYF. The CDR3, as DNA: TGTGCCACCCGCCCAAACTCTGGAAACACCATATATTTT.

This rearrangement joins TRBV7-9 to TRBJ2-5; D may be TRBD2 (5 bases). The CDR3 spans 14 residues. Germline CDR1 SEHNR, CDR2 FQNEAQ (reference sequence). Trimming left V 2 bases short and J 5 bases short, with 12 bases between. In nucleotides, the CDR3 is TGTGCCAGCAGCTTAATCCAGGCGGGTGAGACCCAGTACTTC. It specifies CASSLIQAGETQYF.

The rearrangement uses TRBV7-8 and TRBJ1-2, with 7 bases aligning to TRBD1. The germline V gene has CDR1 SGHVS and CDR2 FQNEAQ. The CDR3 totals 14 residues. Trimming at V came to 3 bases and at J to 2 bases, leaving 3 bases not matched to a gene. In DNA form, the CDR3 reads TGTGCCAGCAGCTTTGGGACAGAGAACTATGGCTACACCTTC. It is translated as CASSFGTENYGYTF.

The chain employs TRBV7-3 and TRBJ2-1; 12 bases map to TRBD2. With V trimmed by 7 bases and J by 9 bases, 7 bases remained unmatched. Per the germline V gene, CDR1 is SGHTA and CDR2 is FQGTGA. The CDR3 is 14 amino acids. This CDR3 reads CASTPTSGSFEQFF. CDR3 bases: TGTGCCAGCACCCCGACTAGCGGGAGTTTTGAGCAGTTCTTC.

The chain employs TRBV28 and TRBJ2-1; 9 bases are shared with TRBD2. CDR1 and CDR2 from the germline V gene are MDHEN and SYDVKM. The trim removed 5 bases at V and 8 bases at J, leaving 10 bases unmatched. The CDR3 has 15 amino acids. The DNA for the CDR3 is TGTGCCAGCAGTCAACCGGGACTAGCTTCTGATGAGCAGTTCTTC. Its protein is CASSQPGLASDEQFF.

The rearrangement uses TRBV29-1 and TRBJ1-2; tentative D call: TRBD1 (6 bases). The CDR3 covers 12 residues. Germline values: CDR1 SQVTM, CDR2 ANQGSEA. Trimming pared 7 bases from V and 2 bases from J, leaving 11 bases between. The DNA for the CDR3 is TGCAGCGCAGGACAGATAAACTATGGCTACACCTTC. Translation: CSAGQINYGYTF.

The chain couples TRBV12-3 or TRBV12-4 to TRBJ1-2; D unresolved. The CDR3 is 13 residues long. The germline V and J ends were trimmed by 3 bases and 8 bases, with 13 bases remaining between them. The CDR3 sequence is CASSFQEDVGYTF. The CDR3, as DNA: TGTGCCAGCAGTTTTCAGGAGGATGTGGGCTACACCTTC.

The rearrangement links TRBV3-1 to TRBJ1-3; D unresolved. Trimming removed 3 bases from V and 2 bases from J, with 11 bases in between. The CDR3 totals 15 residues. CDR1 and CDR2 (germline): LGHDT, YNNKEL (reference sequence). The CDR3 DNA sequence: TGTGCCAGCAGCCAGAGTGCCCAGCCTGGAAACACCATATATTTT. Translating it yields CASSQSAQPGNTIYF. Based on the CDR3 plus reference TRBV3-1 and TRBJ1-3, the full variable domain is DTAVSQTPKYLVTQMGNDKSIKCEQNLGHDTMYWYKQDSKKFLKIMFSYNNKELIINETVPNRFSPKSPDKAHLNLHINSLELGDSAVYFCASSQSAQPGNTIYFGEGSWLTVV.

The CDR3 here is CSATLLGGESPEQFF. The DNA of the CDR3 is TGCAGTGCCACACTCTTAGGGGGCGAGTCTCCTGAGCAGTTCTTC. The chain has TRBV20-1 and TRBJ2-1; the match to TRBD1 covers 7 bases. Trimming took 6 bases from V and 9 from J; bases not matched to a gene: 17. Per germline, CDR1 DFQATT and CDR2 SNEGSKA (reference sequence). The CDR3 is made up of 15 amino acids.

V is TRBV12-3 or TRBV12-4 and J is TRBJ2-5, with D possibly being TRBD1 or TRBD2 (5 bases each). The V and J ends lost 6 bases and 0 bases respectively, with 14 bases between them. This CDR3 spans 15 amino acids. In DNA form, the CDR3 reads TGTGCCAGCAGCCCCACCTTGGGGGACCAAGAGACCCAGTACTTC. It is translated as CASSPTLGDQETQYF.

The chain carries TRBV28 and TRBJ2-3; D perhaps matches TRBD2 (5 bases). Germline CDR1 is MDHEN and CDR2 is SYDVKM. The CDR3 runs 15 residues. V was pared by 2 bases and J by 2 bases, with 11 bases between. The CDR3 region is CASSLEGYYTDTQYF. CDR3 in DNA: TGTGCCAGCAGTTTAGAGGGATACTACACAGATACGCAGTATTTT.

The gene calls are TRBV20-1 and TRBJ1-2, with D perhaps TRBD1 (5 bases). This CDR3 spans 13 amino acids. Germline V gene sequence: CDR1 DFQATT, CDR2 SNEGSKA (reference sequence). V was cut by 5 bases and J by 8 bases, with 18 bases left in between. CDR3 sequence (DNA): TGCAGTGCTCCCCAGGACACCCTTCGGGGCTACACCTTC. As protein: CSAPQDTLRGYTF.

The rearrangement joins TRBV12-3 or TRBV12-4 to TRBJ2-5; D unclear. This CDR3 is 12 amino acids long. Trimming shortened V by 5 bases and J by 1 base, and 5 bases separated the two germline ends. DNA for the CDR3: TGTGCCAGCAGTAACCTCCAAGAGACCCAGTACTTC. Its translation is CASSNLQETQYF.

The genes are TRBV7-8 and TRBJ1-5, with 9 bases fitting TRBD1. V lost 6 bases and J lost 6; bases outside the gene matches: 6. The CDR3 totals 14 residues. CDR1 SGHVS and CDR2 FQNEAQ come from the germline V gene. CDR3 coding DNA: TGTGCCAGCAGGGAGGACAGGGGTTTTCAGCCCCAGCATTTT. This encodes CASREDRGFQPQHF.

V usage is TRBV2 and J usage is TRBJ1-1; 9 bases are a match to TRBD1. The germline gives CDR1 SNHLY, CDR2 FYNNEI. V shed 10 bases and J 4 bases; nucleotides not matched to a gene: 10. This CDR3 contains 14 residues. In DNA form, the CDR3 reads TGTGCCACCCAGGATAAGACAGGGGGCACTGAAGCTTTCTTT. Translated: CATQDKTGGTEAFF.

J is TRBJ1-2 and V is TRBV27; 8 bases agree with TRBD1. Trimming took 5 bases from V and 2 from J; bases not matched to a gene: 7. This CDR3 comprises 15 residues. CDR1 is MNHEY and CDR2 is SMNVEV in the germline V gene (reference sequence). DNA for the CDR3: TGTGCCAGCAGTACGACAGGGGTCGGCAACTATGGCTACACCTTC. The encoded protein is CASSTTGVGNYGYTF.

This chain connects TRBV20-1 to TRBJ2-1; 7 nucleotides agree with TRBD2. CDR1 DFQATT and CDR2 SNEGSKA come from the germline V gene (reference sequence). CDR3 size: 13 residues. Losses at the gene ends were 5 bases for V and 9 bases for J; bases not matched to a gene: 10. CDR3: CSAPKGLGFEQFF. The DNA of the CDR3 is TGCAGTGCTCCGAAAGGACTAGGTTTTGAGCAGTTCTTC.

The J gene is TRBJ2-1, the V gene TRBV20-1; a weak D match, TRBD2 (6 bases). Looked up from germline, CDR1 is DFQATT and CDR2 is SNEGSKA (reference sequence). The CDR3 is 11 residues long. V lost 3 bases, J lost 10 bases, and 10 bases lay in between. The chain's CDR3 is CSASWEVEQFF. CDR3 coding DNA: TGCAGTGCTAGTTGGGAGGTCGAGCAGTTCTTC.

This chain connects TRBV20-1 to TRBJ2-1, with 7 bases aligning to TRBD2. There are 18 residues in the CDR3. The germline gives CDR1 DFQATT, CDR2 SNEGSKA (reference sequence). J lost 2 bases, V lost 6 bases, and 19 bases had no gene match. CDR3 coding DNA: TGCAGTGCCCCTCTGTCGGACTCGGCCGCGGGAGCCTACAATGAGCAGTTCTTC. Translating gives CSAPLSDSAAGAYNEQFF.

The chain links TRBV28 to TRBJ2-7; TRBD2 aligns across 13 bases. This CDR3 comprises 17 residues. Losses at the gene ends were 7 bases for V and 7 bases for J; bases not matched to a gene: 16. Germline CDR1 reads MDHEN; CDR2 reads SYDVKM. The DNA of the CDR3 is TGTGCCAGCACCCCTGGACTAGCGGGAGTTCAGCGTGGAGAGCAGTACTTC. This sequence encodes CASTPGLAGVQRGEQYF.

The chain employs TRBV11-2 and TRBJ1-1; 9 bases are a match to TRBD1. From germline, CDR1 is SGHAT and CDR2 FQNNGV. There are 14 residues in the CDR3. J lost 2 bases, V lost 7 bases, and 5 bases had no gene match. In nucleotides, the CDR3 is TGTGCCAGCAACAGGGGGCACTACAACACTGAAGCTTTCTTT. Protein product: CASNRGHYNTEAFF.

This rearrangement joins TRBV6-5 to TRBJ1-1; D perhaps matches TRBD1 (5 bases). CDR1 and CDR2 from the germline V gene are MNHEY and SVGAGI. Deletions cut 3 bases from V and 5 bases from J, with 13 bases between. This CDR3 region has 14 residues. The CDR3: CASSYGHLGTEAFF. The CDR3 nucleotides are TGTGCCAGCAGTTATGGACACCTAGGGACTGAAGCTTTCTTT.